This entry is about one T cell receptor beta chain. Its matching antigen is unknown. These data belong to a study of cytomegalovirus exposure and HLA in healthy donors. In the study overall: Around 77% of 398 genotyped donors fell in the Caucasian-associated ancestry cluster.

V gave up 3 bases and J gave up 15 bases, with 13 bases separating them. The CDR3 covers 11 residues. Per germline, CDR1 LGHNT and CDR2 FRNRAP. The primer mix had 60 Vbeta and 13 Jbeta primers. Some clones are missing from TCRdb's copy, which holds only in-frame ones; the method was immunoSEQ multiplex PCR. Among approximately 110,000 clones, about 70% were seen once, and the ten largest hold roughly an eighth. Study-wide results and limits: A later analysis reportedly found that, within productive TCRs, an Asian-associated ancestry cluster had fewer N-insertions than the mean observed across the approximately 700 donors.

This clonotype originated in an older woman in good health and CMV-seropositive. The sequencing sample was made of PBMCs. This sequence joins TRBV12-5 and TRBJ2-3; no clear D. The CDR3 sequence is CASGFQVESYF. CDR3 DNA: TGTGCTAGTGGTTTTCAAGTCGAGTCTTATTTT.